This T cell receptor (beta chain) appears in the sequencing data of a study of blood T cell repertoires in COVID-19. Study-wide background: COVID-19 samples from acute and convalescent phases originated in the United States, Italy and Spain. In each case, the material was cDNA or gDNA derived from T cells, B-cell-depleted T cells, or PBMCs.

The CDR3 length is 15 residues. The V and J ends lost 5 bases and 1 base respectively, with 12 bases between them. Per germline, CDR1 SGHVS and CDR2 FNYEAQ. The authors' processing: Amplified reference gene primers provided the basis for estimating nucleated cell counts. The table came from immunoSEQ multiplex PCR; TCRdb's copy has only in-frame clones and leaves some out. The DNA was the basis for D and trimming; V, J and clone size are from that table. In the table there are 80,000 or so clones, approximately 86% of which are singletons. The TCR sequence derives from a woman aged 55-69 years with acute or convalescent COVID-19. Sequencing input: peripheral blood. This rearrangement joins TRBV7-6 to TRBJ1-3; D remains ambiguous. The DNA of the CDR3 is TGTGCCAGCAGCCCTTATCCGGGATCTGGAAACACCATATATTTT. It encodes CASSPYPGSGNTIYF. Supplemented by reference TRBV7-6 and TRBJ1-3, the full variable domain reads GAGVSQSPRYKVTKRGQDVALRCDPISGHVSLYWYRQALGQGPEFLTYFNYEAQQDKSGLPNDRFSAERPEGSISTLTIQRTEQRDSAMYRCASSPYPGSGNTIYFGEGSWLTVV.